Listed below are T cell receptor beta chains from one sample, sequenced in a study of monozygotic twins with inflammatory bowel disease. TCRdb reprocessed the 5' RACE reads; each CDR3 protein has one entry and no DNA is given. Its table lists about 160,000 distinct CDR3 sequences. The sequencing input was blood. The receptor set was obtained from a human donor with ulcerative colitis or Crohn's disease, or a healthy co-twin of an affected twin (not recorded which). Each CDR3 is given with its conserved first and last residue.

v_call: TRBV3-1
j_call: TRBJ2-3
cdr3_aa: CASSQGTSGSTQYF

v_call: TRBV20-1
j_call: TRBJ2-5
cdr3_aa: CSAPKRVGETQYF

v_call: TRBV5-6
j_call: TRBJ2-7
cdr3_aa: CASSLYGYEQYF

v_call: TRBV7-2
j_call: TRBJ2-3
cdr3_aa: CASSPNGRGSRDTQYF

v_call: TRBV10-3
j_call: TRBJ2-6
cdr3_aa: CAIKDSGGISGANVLTF

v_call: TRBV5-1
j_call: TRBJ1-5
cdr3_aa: CASSPHWGNQPQHF

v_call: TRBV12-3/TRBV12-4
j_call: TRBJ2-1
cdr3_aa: CASSRRTSGRAGTYNEQFF

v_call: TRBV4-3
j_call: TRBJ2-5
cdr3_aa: CASSQDLASGNQETQYF

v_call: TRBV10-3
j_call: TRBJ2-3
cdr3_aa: CAISGGQDPSTDTQYF

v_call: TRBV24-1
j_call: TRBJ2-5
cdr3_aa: CATSDHSGRARETQYF

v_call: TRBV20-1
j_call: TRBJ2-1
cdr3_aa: CSARALRGLDLTEQFF

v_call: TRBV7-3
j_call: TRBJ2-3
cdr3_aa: CASSPQGATDTQYF

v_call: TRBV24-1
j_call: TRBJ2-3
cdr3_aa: CATSDLVHTDTQYF

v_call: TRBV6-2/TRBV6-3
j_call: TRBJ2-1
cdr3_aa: CATSPGTGEYNEQFF

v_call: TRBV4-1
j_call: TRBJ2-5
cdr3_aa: CASSQSGRETQYF

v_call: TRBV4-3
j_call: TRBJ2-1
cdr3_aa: CASSQDQVGSGYNEQFF

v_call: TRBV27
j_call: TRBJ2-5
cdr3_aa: CASSTRLAGGPRRQTQYF

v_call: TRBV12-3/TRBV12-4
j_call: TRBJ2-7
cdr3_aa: CASSTTVGVEQYF

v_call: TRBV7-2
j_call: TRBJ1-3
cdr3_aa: CASRLTISTGNTIYF

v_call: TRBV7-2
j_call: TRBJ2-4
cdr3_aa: CASSREGGDGDIQYF

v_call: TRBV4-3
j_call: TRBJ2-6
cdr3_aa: CASSQVWDFNSGANVLTF

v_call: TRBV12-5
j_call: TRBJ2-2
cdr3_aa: CASVDGDRGNTGELFF

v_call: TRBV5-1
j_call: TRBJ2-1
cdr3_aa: CASSLGLAGRRYNEQFF

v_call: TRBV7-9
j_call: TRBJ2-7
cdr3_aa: CASSLVGFDEQYF

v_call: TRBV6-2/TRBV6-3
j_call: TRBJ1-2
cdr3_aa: CASSYRGADSYGYTF

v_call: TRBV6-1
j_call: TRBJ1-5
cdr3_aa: CASSPTGQANQPQHF

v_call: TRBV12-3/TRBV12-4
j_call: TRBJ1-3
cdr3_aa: CASSLRSSGNTIYF

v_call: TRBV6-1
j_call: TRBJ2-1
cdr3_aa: CASGQGGGSYNEQFF

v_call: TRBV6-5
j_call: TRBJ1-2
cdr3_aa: CASQGANYGYTF

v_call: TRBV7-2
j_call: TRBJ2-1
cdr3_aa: CASSPQGTSYNEQFF

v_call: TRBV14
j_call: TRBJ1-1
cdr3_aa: CASSSTGMNTEAFF

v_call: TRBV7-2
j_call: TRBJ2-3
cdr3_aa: CASSLTSLDTQYF

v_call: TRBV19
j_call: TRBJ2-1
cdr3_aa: CASSITGSRGGEQFF

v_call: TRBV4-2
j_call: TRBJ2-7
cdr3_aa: CARRQMRRFSYEQYF

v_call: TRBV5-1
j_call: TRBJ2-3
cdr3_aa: CASSIGTNTDTQYF

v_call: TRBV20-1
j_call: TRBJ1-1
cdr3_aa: CSARDRTRIPEAFF

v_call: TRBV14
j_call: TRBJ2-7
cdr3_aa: CASSSDRSFYEQYF

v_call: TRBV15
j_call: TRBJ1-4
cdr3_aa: CATSRHPQSNEKLFF

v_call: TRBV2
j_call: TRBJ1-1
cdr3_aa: CANRQLNTEAFF

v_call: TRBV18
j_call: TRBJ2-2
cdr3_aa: CASSLPRTELFF

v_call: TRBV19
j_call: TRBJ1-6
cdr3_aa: CASSIDGPPDEVYNSPLHF

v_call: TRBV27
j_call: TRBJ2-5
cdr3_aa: CASSLYPGQTQETQYF

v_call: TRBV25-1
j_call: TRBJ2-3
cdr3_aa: CASSAFGGEDTQYF

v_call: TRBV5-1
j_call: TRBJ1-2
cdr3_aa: CASSFTGDTSYGYTF

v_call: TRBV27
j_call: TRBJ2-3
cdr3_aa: CASSLFGTGRTDTQYF

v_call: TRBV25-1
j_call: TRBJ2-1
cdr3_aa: CASSDNRGSGLDNEQFF

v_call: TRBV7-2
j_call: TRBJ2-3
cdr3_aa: CASSLVVGTDTQYF

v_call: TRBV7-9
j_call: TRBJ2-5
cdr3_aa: CASSPSDSVETQYF

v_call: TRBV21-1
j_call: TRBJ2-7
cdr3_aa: CASSKAEPGQGIYEQYF

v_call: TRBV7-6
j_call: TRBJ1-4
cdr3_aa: CASSRDREKLFF

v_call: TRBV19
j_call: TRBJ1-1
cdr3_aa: CATQGTRLNTEAFF

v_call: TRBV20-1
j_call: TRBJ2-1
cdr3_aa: CSAPKPSHNEQFF

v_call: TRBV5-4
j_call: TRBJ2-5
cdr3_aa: CASSRRYQETQYF

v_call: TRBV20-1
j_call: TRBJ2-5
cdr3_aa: CSARSGAPETQYF

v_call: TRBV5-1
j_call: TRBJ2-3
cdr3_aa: CASRGTSTDTQYF

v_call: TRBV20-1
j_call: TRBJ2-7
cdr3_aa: CSARDPGSSYEQYF

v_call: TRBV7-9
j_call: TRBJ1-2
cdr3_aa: CASSPGTVGGYGYTF

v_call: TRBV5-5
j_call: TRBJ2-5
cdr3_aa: CASSLQISDLLGTQYF

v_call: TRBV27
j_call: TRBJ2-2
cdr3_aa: CASSSPWVDTGELFF

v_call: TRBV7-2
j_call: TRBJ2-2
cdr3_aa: CASRQGGATGELFF